Listed here are 14 T cell receptor beta chains from one sample, sequenced in a study of human T cells and chemical hapten exposure. TCRdb analysed the RACE reads with MiXCR anew, one entry per CDR3 protein. The table includes about 190,000 distinct CDR3 sequences, roughly a quarter detected once. Time point of the sample: patch test 3, about 24 weeks after DPC sensitization. Treatment defined: therapeutic diphenylcyclopropenone sensitization with weekly scalp DPC. The sequenced sample was whole blood, obtained in connection with sensitization to the hapten diphenylcyclopropenone (DPC). These receptors all stem from a woman in her thirties or forties with alopecia areata. Some clones in this sample may be carry-over from other donors' samples.

This clonotype was counted a few times. The chain has TRBV28 and TRBJ2-7; no firm D call. The CDR3 has 12 amino acids. Per germline, CDR1 MDHEN and CDR2 SYDVKM. V was clipped by 1 base and J by 3 bases, with 4 bases between them. The CDR3 DNA reads as TGTGCCAGCAGTTTATTCGGCTACGAGCAGTACTTC. It specifies CASSLFGYEQYF.

The V gene is TRBV28, the J gene TRBJ2-1; no reliable D call. The CDR3 spans 13 residues. The V gene lost 2 bases and the J gene lost 6 bases, with 8 bases spanning the gap. Per germline, CDR1 MDHEN and CDR2 SYDVKM. The chain's CDR3 is CASSLTAGNEQFF. The CDR3 DNA reads as TGTGCCAGCAGTTTAACTGCTGGCAATGAGCAGTTCTTC.

The CDR3 region has the DNA TGTGCCAGCAGCCTCTACCTGGACAGGGGACTTCCCTACGAGCAGTACTTC. Encoded protein: CASSLYLDRGLPYEQYF. The rearrangement joins TRBV6-5 to TRBJ2-7; 9 bases match TRBD1. The CDR3 sequence is 17 residues long. The V gene end was trimmed by 6 bases and the J gene end by 2 bases; junction bases not matched to a gene: 14. Germline lookup yields CDR1 MNHEY and CDR2 SVGAGI.

This clonotype was observed a handful of times. V gene TRBV11-2 combines with J gene TRBJ2-3; D remains ambiguous. This CDR3 comprises 13 residues. V was pared by 2 bases and J by 5 bases, with 8 bases between. Germline V gene data show CDR1 as SGHAT and CDR2 as FQNNGV. The CDR3 loop reads CASSLIPGDTQYF. The CDR3 region has the DNA TGTGCCAGCAGCTTAATCCCTGGAGATACGCAGTATTTT. Using reference TRBV11-2 and TRBJ2-3 for the parts outside the CDR3, the full variable domain is EAGVAQSPRYKIIEKRQSVAFWCNPISGHATLYWYQQILGQGPKLLIQFQNNGVVDDSQLPKDRFSAERLKGVDSTLKIQPAKLEDSAVYLCASSLIPGDTQYFGPGTRLTVL.

This clonotype was counted between two and nine times. The rearrangement links TRBV9 to TRBJ1-2; D might be TRBD1 (5 bases). The ends were cut back, 6 bases at V and 0 bases at J, with 12 bases in the middle. The germline gives CDR1 SGDLS, CDR2 YYNGEE. The CDR3 is 14 amino acids. The CDR3 DNA reads TGTGCCAGCACCCCTACGACAGCTAACTATGGCTACACCTTC. This translates into CASTPTTANYGYTF.

Only a few counts were recorded for this clonotype. V gene TRBV5-1 combines with J gene TRBJ2-7; 10 bases are shared with TRBD2. V dropped 4 bases and J dropped 3; count of bases not matched to a gene: 7. The germline V gene has CDR1 SGHRS and CDR2 YFSETQ. The CDR3 spans 15 residues. The CDR3: CASSASGSRDYEQYF. CDR3 nucleotide sequence: TGCGCCAGCAGCGCTAGCGGGAGTAGAGACTACGAGCAGTACTTC.

In this sample, this clonotype turned up a few times. This chain uses TRBV6-2 or TRBV6-3 with TRBJ1-5, with D maybe TRBD1 (5 bases). This CDR3 comprises 14 residues. The germline V and J ends were trimmed by 5 bases and 5 bases, with 13 bases remaining between them. Germline CDR1 and CDR2: MNHEY and SVGEGT. This chain's CDR3 is CASSLWGSDQPQHF. CDR3 nucleotide sequence: TGTGCCAGCAGTCTCTGGGGCTCGGATCAGCCCCAGCATTTT.

This clonotype was seen only a few times. This chain uses TRBV5-4 with TRBJ2-5, with TRBD2 identical over 9 bases. Trimming took 0 bases from V and 1 from J; bases not matched to a gene: 4. Germline CDR1 and CDR2: SGHNT and YYREEE (reference sequence). This CDR3 contains 16 residues. The CDR3 spells CASSLGQREAQETQYF. The CDR3 coding sequence is TGTGCCAGCAGCTTGGGGCAGCGGGAGGCCCAAGAGACCCAGTACTTC. Drawing the rest from reference TRBV5-4 and TRBJ2-5, the complete variable domain is ETGVTQSPTHLIKTRGQQVTLRCSSQSGHNTVSWYQQALGQGPQFIFQYYREEENGRGNFPPRFSGLQFPNYSSELNVNALELDDSALYLCASSLGQREAQETQYFGPGTRLLVL.

The rearrangement links TRBV28 to TRBJ2-2; no clear D gene. The length of the CDR3 is 12 residues. V lost 6 bases, J lost 3 bases, and 5 bases lay in between. From germline, CDR1 is MDHEN and CDR2 SYDVKM. The CDR3 bases are TGTGCCAGCAGAAGATACACCGGGGAGCTGTTTTTT. This encodes CASRRYTGELFF.

In its sample, this clonotype was seen a few times. This chain links TRBV20-1 with TRBJ2-7, with 16 positions matching TRBD2. Germline V gene data show CDR1 as DFQATT and CDR2 as SNEGSKA (reference sequence). This CDR3 is 17 amino acids long. With V trimmed by 1 base and J by 1 base, 4 bases remained unmatched. The DNA of the CDR3 is TGCAGTGCTAGAGTTCGGGGACTAGCGGGAGGGTCCTACGAGCAGTACTTC. Amino acid sequence: CSARVRGLAGGSYEQYF.

The rearrangement joins TRBV7-3 to TRBJ2-1; TRBD2 agrees at 8 bases. This CDR3 is built from 15 residues. Unmatched junction bases numbered 3, after V lost 0 bases and J lost 5 bases. Germline values: CDR1 SGHTA, CDR2 FQGTGA. As DNA, the CDR3 is TGTGCCAGCAGCTTAACCGGGGGGGGACACAATGAGCAGTTCTTC. Translating gives CASSLTGGGHNEQFF.

CDR3 sequence (DNA): TGTGCCATCAGATTGGACAGGTCGAGCACTGAAGCTTTCTTT. Translated: CAIRLDRSSTEAFF. V and J are TRBV10-3 and TRBJ1-1; 7 nucleotides line up with TRBD1. CDR1 and CDR2 from the germline V gene are ENHRY and SYGVKD. The V and J ends lost 6 bases and 4 bases, in that order; junction bases with no gene match: 8. This CDR3 contains 14 residues.

V and J are TRBV19 and TRBJ1-5; D is perhaps TRBD1 (5 bases). Germline lookup yields CDR1 LNHDA and CDR2 SQIVND (reference sequence). V dropped 4 bases and J dropped 6 bases, with 13 bases sitting between them. This CDR3 comprises 14 residues. CDR3: CASSRGVSGQPQHF. The CDR3 DNA follows: TGTGCCAGTAGTAGGGGGGTTTCAGGTCAGCCCCAGCATTTT.

The chain has TRBV29-1 and TRBJ2-1; D unclear. CDR1 is SQVTM and CDR2 is ANQGSEA in the germline V gene. The V end lost 4 bases, the J end lost 4 bases, and 5 bases lay between the germline ends. CDR3 length equals 11 residues. CDR3 in amino acids: CSVAEYNEQFF. In DNA, the CDR3 is TGCAGCGTTGCGGAATACAATGAGCAGTTCTTC.